Listed below are T cell receptor beta chains from one sample, sequenced in a study of blood T cells in healthy people across ages. A single record per CDR3 protein comes from TCRdb applying MiXCR to the 5' RACE reads. The data contain roughly 680,000 distinct CDR3 sequences, 49% of them seen just once; the ten biggest clones take up under 35%. Sequencing was carried out using blood. These receptors were obtained from a woman in her sixties or seventies in good health. The CDR3 runs from the conserved cysteine through the conserved F or W. A clone size is listed for some rows: how often the clone was seen (once, few, many), or a class if it is expanded.

V	J	size	CDR3
TRBV15	TRBJ2-2	NA	CATSRDGLSTGELFF
TRBV9	TRBJ1-5	NA	CASSGQVNQPQHF
TRBV4-3	TRBJ2-1	NA	CASSQDVRGTAHEQFF
TRBV5-6	TRBJ1-6	NA	CASSFNGRDSPLHF
TRBV9	TRBJ2-7	once	CASSGTSGRSDEQYF
TRBV28	TRBJ2-1	NA	CASSPGTQGEQFF
TRBV18	TRBJ1-2	few	CASSPGTDNNYGYTF
TRBV6-2/TRBV6-3	TRBJ2-4	few	CASSYSKGEVNIQYF
TRBV29-1	TRBJ2-5	once	CSGRVGEAQYF
TRBV6-5	TRBJ2-7	NA	CASSYTLGTSYEQYF
TRBV7-2	TRBJ2-1	few	CASSLSLAAYNEQFF
TRBV7-8	TRBJ2-1	NA	CASSLGAGNNEQFF
TRBV7-7	TRBJ2-3	NA	CASSLGNRVTDTQYF
TRBV6-2/TRBV6-3	TRBJ1-2	NA	CASSPNLSRDRNGYTF
TRBV20-1	TRBJ2-1	NA	CSARPQAGGWNEQFF
TRBV9	TRBJ2-7	few	CASSPREGANYEQYF
TRBV29-1	TRBJ2-6	few	CSVPGDGISGANVLTF
TRBV6-6	TRBJ1-2	NA	CASRYGRDYGYTF
TRBV29-1	TRBJ2-3	NA	CSVVTGGAQYF
TRBV7-2	TRBJ2-5	NA	CASSWTIQETQYF
TRBV28	TRBJ2-7	many	CASSQPGVKYEQYF
TRBV5-1	TRBJ2-6	few	CASSLIGAGANVLTF
TRBV21-1	TRBJ1-1	NA	CASRSREAFPGEAFF
TRBV24-1	TRBJ2-1	NA	CATSVASSYNEQFF
TRBV9	NA	NA	CASSAKGTQTYEQYF
TRBV6-4	TRBJ2-1	NA	CASCDGRDDNEQFF
TRBV20-1	TRBJ2-7	NA	CSADYTAGVSYEQYF
TRBV10-3	TRBJ2-3	few	CAISGNRGPTDTQYF
TRBV5-1	TRBJ1-1	few	CASSLYRGNTEAFF
TRBV5-1	TRBJ2-2	NA	CASSLREGNTGELFF
TRBV10-3	TRBJ2-4	few	CAISETILAKNIQYF
TRBV28	TRBJ2-3	few	CASAASGADTQYF